Following are 24 T cell receptor beta chains from one sample sequenced in a study of cytomegalovirus exposure and HLA in healthy donors. TCRdb's table, derived via immunoSEQ multiplex PCR, lists solely in-frame clones and lacks some. The data contain just over 65,000 clones, around 97% of them seen just once; the ten biggest clones take up around 1.5%. The specimen was PBMCs. These receptors all come from a woman aged 18 to 35 in good health and CMV-seropositive.

The gene calls are TRBV5-1 and TRBJ2-7; TRBD2 matches 11 bases. The V segment lost 2 bases and the J segment 4 bases; nucleotides outside the gene matches: 8. Germline loops: CDR1 SGHRS, CDR2 YFSETQ. The CDR3 loop spans 16 amino acids. The CDR3 here is CASSFQLAGEWYEQYF. CDR3 DNA: TGCGCCAGCAGCTTTCAACTAGCGGGAGAATGGTACGAGCAGTACTTC.

The chain carries TRBV10-1 and TRBJ1-3; maybe TRBD1 (6 bases). The V gene lost 5 bases and the J gene lost 0 bases, with 8 bases spanning the gap. Per germline, CDR1 WNHNN and CDR2 SYGVQD (reference sequence). The CDR3 covers 14 residues. The CDR3, as DNA: TGCGCCAGCAGTTCGGACAGCTCTGGAAACACCATATATTTT. Translation gives CASSSDSSGNTIYF.

The V gene is TRBV28, the J gene TRBJ1-5; D possibly corresponds to TRBD1 (6 bases). Germline loops: CDR1 MDHEN, CDR2 SYDVKM. Deletions cut 6 bases from V and 4 bases from J, with 13 bases between. This CDR3 contains 14 residues. CDR3 sequence reads: CASSPDRSNQPQHF. The CDR3 nucleotides read TGTGCCAGCAGCCCCGACAGGAGTAATCAGCCCCAGCATTTT.

J is TRBJ2-1 and V is TRBV9, with TRBD2 matching 13 bases. In germline, CDR1 is SGDLS, CDR2 YYNGEE. The CDR3 consists of 14 residues. The trim removed 7 bases at V and 6 bases at J, leaving 4 bases unmatched. This CDR3 reads CASGTSGNVNEQFF. As DNA, the CDR3 is TGTGCCAGCGGGACTAGCGGGAATGTCAATGAGCAGTTCTTC.

The J gene is TRBJ1-4, the V gene TRBV5-1; D is ambiguous. Germline values: CDR1 SGHRS, CDR2 YFSETQ. This CDR3 has 16 residues. V was shortened by 4 bases and J by 3 bases, with 16 bases between the two germline ends. The CDR3 DNA is TGCGCCAGCAGCCTCGCCGAGGTTCCAGCTAATGAAAAACTGTTTTTT. It encodes CASSLAEVPANEKLFF. The full variable domain, with the rest looked up from reference TRBV5-1 and TRBJ1-4, is KAGVTQTPRYLIKTRGQQVTLSCSPISGHRSVSWYQQTPGQGLQFLFEYFSETQRNKGNFPGRFSGRQFSNSRSEMNVSTLELGDSALYLCASSLAEVPANEKLFFGSGTQLSVL.

This chain joins TRBV11-2 and TRBJ1-1; D remains unclear. From germline, CDR1 is SGHAT and CDR2 FQNNGV. Trimming shortened V by 1 base and J by 0 bases, and 12 bases separated the two germline ends. The CDR3 sequence is 16 residues long. CDR3 sequence: CASSLGGTILNTEAFF. Written as DNA, the CDR3 is TGTGCCAGCAGCTTAGGAGGTACGATATTGAACACTGAAGCTTTCTTT.

The rearrangement joins TRBV30 to TRBJ2-1, with D possibly matching TRBD2 (5 bases). The V and J ends lost 3 bases and 9 bases respectively, with 18 bases between them. The CDR3 has 14 residues. Per the germline V gene, CDR1 is GTSNPN and CDR2 is SVGIG (reference sequence). CDR3 loop: CAWSGTIRSGEQFF. The CDR3 DNA reads as TGTGCCTGGAGCGGAACCATTAGGAGCGGTGAGCAGTTCTTC. Full variable domain (outside the CDR3, taken from reference TRBV30 and TRBJ2-1): SQTIHQWPATLVQPVGSPLSLECTVEGTSNPNLYWYRQAAGRGLQLLFYSVGIGQISSEVPQNLSASRPQDRQFILSSKKLLLSDSGFYLCAWSGTIRSGEQFFGPGTRLTVL.

The rearrangement joins TRBV2 to TRBJ2-3; 8 bases align to TRBD2. Germline lookup yields CDR1 SNHLY and CDR2 FYNNEI. The CDR3 totals 12 residues. The J segment lost 5 bases and the V segment lost 8 bases, leaving 3 bases of the junction unmatched. CDR3 amino acids: CASPGGGDTQYF. Written as DNA, the CDR3 is TGTGCCAGCCCGGGGGGGGGAGATACGCAGTATTTT.

The V call is TRBV30, the J call TRBJ2-7; 9 nucleotides line up with TRBD2. Germline CDR1 GTSNPN, CDR2 SVGIG (reference sequence). With 0 bases clipped from V and 5 bases from J, the junction kept 5 bases outside the gene matches. The CDR3 length is 14 residues. CDR3 protein: CAWSVGLAGNEQYF. The CDR3 region has the DNA TGTGCCTGGAGTGTGGGTCTAGCGGGAAACGAGCAGTACTTC.

This chain connects TRBV7-9 to TRBJ2-7, with D possibly TRBD1 on 9 matching bases. Looked up from germline, CDR1 is SEHNR and CDR2 is FQNEAQ (reference sequence). The CDR3 spans 16 residues. The V and J ends lost 6 bases and 4 bases respectively, with 22 bases between them. CDR3 in amino acids: CASRPTGGDRAYEQYF. The CDR3 nucleotides read TGTGCCAGCAGGCCAACGGGGGGGGACAGGGCGTACGAGCAGTACTTC.

The rearrangement joins TRBV11-3 to TRBJ1-4; unclear D gene. This CDR3 comprises 18 residues. V lost 5 bases, J lost 0 bases, and 19 bases lay in between. The germline gives CDR1 SGHNT, CDR2 YENEEA. The CDR3 nucleotides are TGTGCCAGCAGCGCCCATCGCCAGATACCTCCAACTAATGAAAAACTGTTTTTT. Translation: CASSAHRQIPPTNEKLFF. The whole variable domain, remainder taken from reference TRBV11-3 and TRBJ1-4, is EAGVVQSPRYKIIEKKQPVAFWCNPISGHNTLYWYLQNLGQGPELLIRYENEEAVDDSQLPKDRFSAERLKGVDSTLKIQPAELGDSAVYLCASSAHRQIPPTNEKLFFGSGTQLSVL.

The chain carries TRBV15 and TRBJ2-1, with D maybe TRBD2 (5 bases). V lost 2 bases to trimming and J lost 4 bases, with 12 bases between them. Germline V lookup: CDR1 LNHNV, CDR2 YYDKDF (reference sequence). This CDR3 region has 15 residues. The CDR3 coding sequence is TGTGCCACCAGCAGACAAAGCGGAACTTACAATGAGCAGTTCTTC. Translation gives CATSRQSGTYNEQFF.

This chain connects TRBV28 to TRBJ2-1; perhaps TRBD1 as D (6 bases). V lost 4 bases, J lost 4 bases, and 14 bases lay in between. This CDR3 has 15 residues. Germline V gene data show CDR1 as MDHEN and CDR2 as SYDVKM. The CDR3 nucleotides read TGTGCCAGCAGTTGGACAGAATCCTGGTACAATGAGCAGTTCTTC. Translation gives CASSWTESWYNEQFF.

The genes are TRBV7-9 and TRBJ2-7, with D uncertain. In germline, CDR1 is SEHNR, CDR2 FQNEAQ (reference sequence). This CDR3 has 12 residues. The V and J ends lost 3 bases and 3 bases respectively, with 6 bases between them. The CDR3 region is CASSFADYEQYF. In DNA form, the CDR3 reads TGTGCCAGCAGCTTCGCAGACTACGAGCAGTACTTC.

The V call is TRBV6-1, the J call TRBJ2-1; 9 bases map to TRBD2. The CDR3 has 17 residues. Unmatched junction bases numbered 9, after V lost 6 bases and J lost 0 bases. The germline gives CDR1 MNHNS, CDR2 SASEGT. Here the CDR3 reads CASRETTSGLSYNEQFF. CDR3 sequence (DNA): TGTGCCAGCAGGGAAACCACTAGCGGGCTCTCCTACAATGAGCAGTTCTTC.

In DNA, the CDR3 is TGTGCCTGGAGTGTAGGGGCGGGAGTTGTAGAGCAGTTCTTC. It codes for CAWSVGAGVVEQFF. V and J are TRBV30 and TRBJ2-1; 7 nucleotides align to TRBD2. The length of the CDR3 is 14 residues. Per the germline V gene, CDR1 is GTSNPN and CDR2 is SVGIG (reference sequence). After removal of 0 bases from V and 10 bases from J, the junction contained 9 bases not matched to a gene.

The chain is built from TRBV5-8 and TRBJ1-4, with unresolved D. Trimming shortened V by 0 bases and J by 7 bases, and 16 bases separated the two germline ends. Per the germline V gene, CDR1 is SGHTS and CDR2 is YDEGEE. CDR3 length: 16 residues. CDR3 sequence reads: CASSLVFSVNTEKLFF. The CDR3 region has the DNA TGTGCCAGCAGCTTGGTTTTCTCGGTTAATACTGAAAAACTGTTTTTT.

The rearrangement links TRBV28 to TRBJ2-1, with TRBD2 matching over 7 bases. Trimming at V came to 6 bases and at J to 10 bases, leaving 6 bases not matched to a gene. This CDR3 has 12 residues. Germline-derived CDR1 and CDR2 are MDHEN and SYDVKM. In nucleotides, the CDR3 is TGTGCCAGCAGCCGACTAGCTGGCGAGCAGTTCTTC. Translation: CASSRLAGEQFF.

The rearrangement joins TRBV9 to TRBJ2-5; 15 nucleotides match TRBD2. The CDR3 covers 18 residues. Germline assignment: CDR1 SGDLS and CDR2 YYNGEE. The ends lost 0 bases at V and 0 bases at J; junction bases unmatched: 3. The CDR3 sequence is CASSVGGLAGGYQETQYF. For the CDR3, the DNA is TGTGCCAGCAGCGTAGGTGGACTAGCGGGGGGGTACCAAGAGACCCAGTACTTC. The entire variable domain, with the rest obtained from reference TRBV9 and TRBJ2-5, is as follows: DSGVTQTPKHLITATGQRVTLRCSPRSGDLSVYWYQQSLDQGLQFLIQYYNGEERAKGNILERFSAQQFPDLHSELNLSSLELGDSALYFCASSVGGLAGGYQETQYFGPGTRLLVL.

The rearrangement links TRBV2 to TRBJ2-3; perhaps TRBD2 as D (6 bases). With 3 bases removed from V and 6 bases from J, the gap between germline ends came to 16 bases. Germline lookup yields CDR1 SNHLY and CDR2 FYNNEI. This CDR3 has 15 amino acids. The CDR3 protein is CASSDPGVRSDTQYF. The CDR3 nucleotides read TGTGCCAGCAGTGACCCGGGGGTTAGGTCTGATACGCAGTATTTT.

V usage is TRBV27 and J usage is TRBJ1-1, with D unclear. CDR1 is MNHEY and CDR2 is SMNVEV in the germline V gene (reference sequence). With 8 bases removed from V and 3 bases from J, the gap between germline ends came to 16 bases. CDR3 length equals 14 residues. The CDR3 DNA follows: TGTGCCAGCTGTCGCTTAAAGGACTACACTGAAGCTTTCTTT. It translates to CASCRLKDYTEAFF.

J is TRBJ2-3 and V is TRBV27, with TRBD1 identical over 7 bases. The CDR3 extends over 14 amino acids. From germline, CDR1 is MNHEY and CDR2 SMNVEV (reference sequence). V shed 3 bases, J shed 0 bases, and the junction held 0 bases outside the gene matches. CDR3 nucleotides: TGTGCCAGCAGTTTCAGGGGGAGCACAGATACGCAGTATTTT. Its protein is CASSFRGSTDTQYF.

The chain links TRBV13 to TRBJ2-1; 8 bases fit TRBD1. Trimming took 1 base from V and 5 from J; bases not matched to a gene: 4. The CDR3 extends over 15 amino acids. CDR1 and CDR2 from the germline V gene are PRHDT and FYEKMQ (reference sequence). The CDR3 DNA reads as TGTGCCAGCAGCTTAGTCGGACAGGGAAACAATGAGCAGTTCTTC. This codes for CASSLVGQGNNEQFF. Looking up the rest from reference TRBV13 and TRBJ2-1 gives the full variable domain: AAGVIQSPRHLIKEKRETATLKCYPIPRHDTVYWYQQGPGQDPQFLISFYEKMQSDKGSIPDRFSAQQFSDYHSELNMSSLELGDSALYFCASSLVGQGNNEQFFGPGTRLTVL.

This chain uses TRBV7-9 with TRBJ1-2; 10 nucleotides match TRBD1. The V and J ends lost 1 base and 6 bases, in that order; junction bases with no gene match: 5. The germline CDR1 and CDR2 sequences are SEHNR and FQNEAQ (reference sequence). The CDR3 runs to 15 residues. The CDR3: CASSLVTGQGNGYTF. For the CDR3, the DNA is TGTGCCAGCAGCTTAGTAACGGGACAGGGGAATGGCTACACCTTC.